The rows below give T cell receptor beta chains drawn from one sample of a study of blood T cell repertoires in COVID-19. This table comes from immunoSEQ multiplex PCR, and its TCRdb copy is limited to in-frame clones, with some not included. This repertoire shows some 350,000 clones, approximately 89% found once; its top ten account for 5% to 6%. The specimen was PBMCs or T cells enriched from blood (not recorded which). These TCRs come from a man between 25 and 39 years old who had recovered from COVID-19. Each CDR3 is given with its conserved first and last residue. Each record gives: D gene, J gene, CDR3 length, V gene, clone size, CDR3 protein, CDR3 DNA. The D gene is left open where the match is weak. Some rows have no size entry. The others give once, few or many, or a class for an expanded clone.

d_call: .
j_call: TRBJ2-4
cdr3_length: 12
v_call: TRBV7-9
clone_size: .
cdr3_aa: CASSYWGDIQYF
cdr3_nt: TGTGCCAGCAGCTATTGGGGAGACATTCAGTACTTC

d_call: .
j_call: TRBJ1-1
cdr3_length: 14
v_call: TRBV5-4
clone_size: .
cdr3_aa: CASSSLGGPGEAFF
cdr3_nt: TGTGCCAGCAGCTCCCTGGGGGGGCCCGGAGAAGCTTTCTTT

d_call: .
j_call: TRBJ1-5
cdr3_length: 15
v_call: TRBV24-1
clone_size: .
cdr3_aa: CATSGQSHGNQPQHF
cdr3_nt: TGTGCCACCAGTGGTCAATCCCACGGGAATCAGCCCCAGCATTTT

d_call: TRBD1
j_call: TRBJ1-2
cdr3_length: 16
v_call: TRBV4-1
clone_size: .
cdr3_aa: CASSQKGTDLNYGYTF
cdr3_nt: TGCGCCAGCAGCCAAAAGGGGACAGACTTAAACTATGGCTACACCTTC

d_call: .
j_call: TRBJ2-3
cdr3_length: 12
v_call: TRBV7-9
clone_size: .
cdr3_aa: CASSPEGDTQYF
cdr3_nt: TGTGCCAGCAGCCCCGAGGGAGATACGCAGTATTTT

d_call: .
j_call: TRBJ2-6
cdr3_length: 18
v_call: TRBV28
clone_size: .
cdr3_aa: CASSFLVQHSSGANVLTF
cdr3_nt: TGTGCCAGCAGTTTTTTGGTCCAACACAGCTCTGGGGCCAACGTCCTGACTTTC

d_call: .
j_call: TRBJ2-6
cdr3_length: 18
v_call: TRBV6-4
clone_size: once
cdr3_aa: CASSRFGQQISGANVLTF
cdr3_nt: TGTGCCAGCAGCCGCTTTGGGCAGCAAATCTCTGGGGCCAACGTCCTGACTTTC

d_call: .
j_call: TRBJ1-2
cdr3_length: 13
v_call: TRBV5-5
clone_size: .
cdr3_aa: CASKAGDYYGYTF
cdr3_nt: TGTGCCAGCAAGGCAGGGGATTACTATGGCTACACCTTC

d_call: .
j_call: TRBJ1-6
cdr3_length: 13
v_call: TRBV28
clone_size: few
cdr3_aa: CASSLGGNSPLHF
cdr3_nt: TGTGCCAGCAGTTTAGGGGGGAATTCACCCCTCCACTTT

d_call: .
j_call: TRBJ1-5
cdr3_length: 15
v_call: TRBV5-1
clone_size: .
cdr3_aa: CASSLVAGVGQPQHF
cdr3_nt: TGCGCCAGCAGCTTGGTGGCAGGGGTAGGACAGCCCCAGCATTTT

d_call: TRBD2
j_call: TRBJ2-3
cdr3_length: 15
v_call: TRBV10-3
clone_size: .
cdr3_aa: CAISGTSGVGDTQYF
cdr3_nt: TGTGCCATCAGTGGGACTAGCGGGGTGGGAGATACGCAGTATTTT

d_call: .
j_call: TRBJ2-3
cdr3_length: 15
v_call: TRBV21-1
clone_size: once
cdr3_aa: CASSKGQHCTDTQYF
cdr3_nt: TGTGCCAGCAGCAAAGGACAGCACTGCACAGATACGCAGTATTTT

d_call: .
j_call: TRBJ2-5
cdr3_length: 16
v_call: TRBV27
clone_size: .
cdr3_aa: CASSLLAGALQETQYF
cdr3_nt: TGTGCCAGCAGTTTATTGGCGGGGGCCTTACAAGAGACCCAGTACTTC

d_call: .
j_call: TRBJ2-5
cdr3_length: 14
v_call: TRBV5-1
clone_size: once
cdr3_aa: CASSLEGVSETQYF
cdr3_nt: TGCGCCAGCAGCTTGGAGGGGGTGAGCGAGACCCAGTACTTC

d_call: TRBD1
j_call: TRBJ1-2
cdr3_length: 13
v_call: TRBV7-9
clone_size: .
cdr3_aa: CASSWDRVGGYTF
cdr3_nt: TGTGCCAGCAGCTGGGACAGGGTTGGCGGCTACACCTTC

d_call: TRBD1
j_call: TRBJ1-6
cdr3_length: 13
v_call: TRBV30
clone_size: .
cdr3_aa: CAWDRERNSPLHF
cdr3_nt: TGTGCCTGGGACAGGGAACGAAATTCACCCCTCCACTTT

d_call: TRBD1
j_call: TRBJ1-1
cdr3_length: 17
v_call: TRBV15
clone_size: .
cdr3_aa: CATSTTLTGTGRTEAFF
cdr3_nt: TGTGCCACCAGCACCACCTTGACCGGGACAGGGAGGACTGAAGCTTTCTTT

d_call: .
j_call: TRBJ1-1
cdr3_length: 13
v_call: TRBV30
clone_size: .
cdr3_aa: CAWSVGDQTEAFF
cdr3_nt: TGTGCCTGGAGTGTAGGGGATCAAACTGAAGCTTTCTTT

d_call: TRBD1
j_call: TRBJ2-1
cdr3_length: 17
v_call: TRBV7-9
clone_size: .
cdr3_aa: CASSAYPQGQSYNEQFF
cdr3_nt: TGTGCCAGCAGCGCCTACCCTCAGGGACAGAGTTACAATGAGCAGTTCTTC

d_call: .
j_call: TRBJ2-7
cdr3_length: 13
v_call: TRBV2
clone_size: once
cdr3_aa: CASRGVVAYEQYF
cdr3_nt: TGTGCCAGCAGGGGAGTAGTTGCCTACGAGCAGTACTTC

d_call: .
j_call: TRBJ1-4
cdr3_length: 15
v_call: TRBV5-6
clone_size: .
cdr3_aa: CASSSERTANEKLFF
cdr3_nt: TGTGCCAGCAGCTCCGAGAGGACAGCCAATGAAAAACTGTTTTTT

d_call: .
j_call: TRBJ2-7
cdr3_length: 14
v_call: TRBV27
clone_size: .
cdr3_aa: CASSLTGTSYEQYF
cdr3_nt: TGTGCCAGCAGTTTGACCGGGACTTCCTACGAGCAGTACTTC

d_call: .
j_call: TRBJ2-7
cdr3_length: 14
v_call: TRBV14
clone_size: .
cdr3_aa: CASSQDFNTYEQYF
cdr3_nt: TGTGCCAGCAGCCAAGATTTCAACACCTACGAGCAGTACTTC

d_call: TRBD2
j_call: TRBJ2-1
cdr3_length: 16
v_call: TRBV6-1
clone_size: .
cdr3_aa: CASSERSGGWRNEQFF
cdr3_nt: TGTGCCAGCAGTGAAAGGTCCGGGGGGTGGCGCAATGAGCAGTTCTTC

d_call: TRBD2
j_call: TRBJ2-2
cdr3_length: 16
v_call: TRBV4-2
clone_size: .
cdr3_aa: CASSQETSANTGELFF
cdr3_nt: TGTGCCAGCAGCCAAGAGACTAGCGCGAACACCGGGGAGCTGTTTTTT

d_call: .
j_call: TRBJ2-5
cdr3_length: 18
v_call: TRBV4-2
clone_size: .
cdr3_aa: CASSQVSGGDYVQETQYF
cdr3_nt: TGTGCCAGCAGCCAAGTAAGTGGTGGAGACTACGTCCAAGAGACCCAGTACTTC

d_call: TRBD1
j_call: TRBJ2-7
cdr3_length: 15
v_call: TRBV5-1
clone_size: .
cdr3_aa: CASSLDTGTVYEQYF
cdr3_nt: TGCGCCAGCAGCTTGGATACCGGGACAGTCTACGAGCAGTACTTC

d_call: .
j_call: TRBJ1-2
cdr3_length: 13
v_call: TRBV28
clone_size: few
cdr3_aa: CASCTSQVYGYTF
cdr3_nt: TGTGCCAGCTGCACGAGCCAAGTCTATGGCTACACCTTC

d_call: TRBD1
j_call: TRBJ1-5
cdr3_length: 15
v_call: TRBV2
clone_size: .
cdr3_aa: CASSADRAAGQPQHF
cdr3_nt: TGTGCCAGCAGTGCGGACAGGGCTGCGGGGCAGCCCCAGCATTTT

d_call: .
j_call: TRBJ2-7
cdr3_length: 15
v_call: TRBV2
clone_size: .
cdr3_aa: CASSEDSLVPYEQYF
cdr3_nt: TGTGCCAGCAGTGAAGACAGCTTGGTCCCCTACGAGCAGTACTTC

d_call: .
j_call: TRBJ1-3
cdr3_length: 14
v_call: TRBV28
clone_size: .
cdr3_aa: CASSLSGKGNTIYF
cdr3_nt: TGTGCCAGCAGTTTATCAGGCAAAGGAAACACCATATATTTT

d_call: TRBD1
j_call: TRBJ2-7
cdr3_length: 16
v_call: TRBV6-1
clone_size: once
cdr3_aa: CASSERGQGALYEQYF
cdr3_nt: TGTGCCAGCAGTGAACGGGGGCAGGGGGCCCTTTACGAGCAGTACTTC

d_call: .
j_call: TRBJ1-2
cdr3_length: 16
v_call: TRBV11-2
clone_size: .
cdr3_aa: CASSLGQALGAYGYTF
cdr3_nt: TGTGCCAGCAGCTTAGGGCAGGCCCTGGGGGCCTATGGCTACACCTTC

d_call: TRBD1
j_call: TRBJ2-1
cdr3_length: 13
v_call: TRBV12-5
clone_size: .
cdr3_aa: CASGLKGAQEQFF
cdr3_nt: TGTGCTAGTGGCCTTAAGGGGGCGCAGGAGCAGTTCTTC

d_call: .
j_call: TRBJ1-4
cdr3_length: 13
v_call: TRBV30
clone_size: .
cdr3_aa: CAWSLGGSEKLFF
cdr3_nt: TGTGCCTGGAGTCTCGGGGGATCGGAAAAACTGTTTTTT

d_call: .
j_call: TRBJ1-1
cdr3_length: 15
v_call: TRBV4-1
clone_size: .
cdr3_aa: CASSQDRARAPEAFF
cdr3_nt: TGCGCCAGCAGCCAAGATCGGGCCAGGGCCCCTGAAGCTTTCTTT

d_call: .
j_call: TRBJ1-6
cdr3_length: 14
v_call: TRBV14
clone_size: once
cdr3_aa: CASSQDRGGSPLHF
cdr3_nt: TGTGCCAGCAGCCAAGATCGGGGGGGATCACCCCTCCACTTT

d_call: TRBD1
j_call: TRBJ2-7
cdr3_length: 12
v_call: TRBV6-5
clone_size: .
cdr3_aa: CASTSTGREQYF
cdr3_nt: TGTGCCAGCACCTCGACAGGGCGCGAGCAGTACTTC

d_call: .
j_call: TRBJ2-5
cdr3_length: 13
v_call: TRBV5-1
clone_size: .
cdr3_aa: CASSFGARETQYF
cdr3_nt: TGCGCCAGCAGCTTCGGAGCCCGGGAGACCCAGTACTTC

d_call: .
j_call: TRBJ1-4
cdr3_length: 15
v_call: TRBV3-1/TRBV3-2
clone_size: once
cdr3_aa: CASSYHLSSNEKLFF
cdr3_nt: TGTGCCAGCAGCTACCACTTGTCTTCTAATGAAAAACTGTTTTTT

d_call: TRBD1
j_call: TRBJ1-2
cdr3_length: 14
v_call: TRBV30
clone_size: .
cdr3_aa: CAWTGGTGIYGYTF
cdr3_nt: TGTGCCTGGACCGGGGGGACAGGAATCTATGGCTACACCTTC